This entry lists 16 T cell receptor beta chains sequenced from one sample in a study of cytomegalovirus exposure and HLA in healthy donors. PCR used 60 Vbeta primers and 13 Jbeta primers. Generated by immunoSEQ multiplex PCR, the TCRdb table keeps only in-frame clones and is missing some. Seen here are 110,000 to 150,000 clones, 60% to 75% observed once, and the top ten hold roughly 7.3%. Sequenced: PBMCs. These receptors were collected from a man between 25 and 39 years old in good health and CMV-seronegative.

This clone was found once. The CDR3 DNA is TGTGCCAGCACAAGGGGCAGGTACGAGCAGTACTTC. Its protein is CASTRGRYEQYF. This chain joins TRBV2 and TRBJ2-7, with TRBD1 as a possible D gene (5 bases). There are 12 residues in the CDR3. V lost 7 bases and J lost 4, with 11 bases in between. From germline, CDR1 is SNHLY and CDR2 FYNNEI. Combining the CDR3 with reference TRBV2 and TRBJ2-7 gives the whole variable domain EPEVTQTPSHQVTQMGQEVILRCVPISNHLYFYWYRQILGQKVEFLVSFYNNEISEKSEIFDDQFSVERPDGSNFTLKIRSTKLEDSAMYFCASTRGRYEQYFGPGTRLTVT.

This chain links TRBV15 with TRBJ1-2; maybe TRBD1 (6 bases). The CDR3 runs to 14 residues. Germline lookup yields CDR1 LNHNV and CDR2 YYDKDF (reference sequence). The germline V and J ends were trimmed by 0 bases and 9 bases, with 14 bases remaining between them. The CDR3 spells CATSRDGRGASYTF. For the CDR3, the DNA is TGTGCCACCAGCAGAGATGGTCGGGGGGCAAGCTACACCTTC.

This rearrangement joins TRBV20-1 to TRBJ1-5, with a weak D call TRBD1 (6 bases). Germline CDR1 reads DFQATT; CDR2 reads SNEGSKA (reference sequence). Trimming cost V 6 bases and J 7 bases, with 10 bases left between them. The CDR3 spans 11 residues. Here the CDR3 reads CSAGGGQPQHF. CDR3 in DNA: TGCAGTGCGGGGGGGGGCCAGCCCCAGCATTTT.

The rearrangement links TRBV28 to TRBJ1-1; D may be TRBD1 (5 bases). Germline CDR1 is MDHEN and CDR2 is SYDVKM. The CDR3 runs to 13 residues. V was pared by 8 bases and J by 1 base, with 11 bases between. CDR3 bases: TGTGCCAGCTGGAGGGACCCGAACACTGAAGCTTTCTTT. Protein sequence: CASWRDPNTEAFF. Together with reference TRBV28 and TRBJ1-1, the CDR3 gives the full variable domain: DVKVTQSSRYLVKRTGEKVFLECVQDMDHENMFWYRQDPGLGLRLIYFSYDVKMKEKGDIPEGYSVSREKKERFSLILESASTNQTSMYLCASWRDPNTEAFFGQGTRLTVV.

The chain carries TRBV7-2 and TRBJ2-5, with TRBD2 matching over 7 bases. This CDR3 has 16 residues. Germline lookup yields CDR1 SGHTA and CDR2 FQGNSA. V was clipped by 6 bases and J by 0 bases; unmatched bases: 10. CDR3 sequence reads: CASSPVGSGHQETQYF. CDR3 DNA: TGTGCCAGCAGTCCGGTGGGTAGCGGGCACCAAGAGACCCAGTACTTC.

The chain carries TRBV5-5 and TRBJ1-1, with D hard to call. The V and J ends lost 0 bases and 8 bases respectively, with 17 bases between them. In germline, CDR1 is SGHKS, CDR2 YYEKEE (reference sequence). CDR3 length equals 15 residues. The CDR3, as DNA: TGTGCCAGCAGCTTGGTACCTGGTACCGACTCCGAAGCTTTCTTT. Encoded protein: CASSLVPGTDSEAFF.

This clone was seen a handful of times. This chain uses TRBV29-1 with TRBJ2-7; weak D call: TRBD2 (7 bases). Germline values: CDR1 SQVTM, CDR2 ANQGSEA. Trimming removed 4 bases at V and 8 bases at J, with 30 bases between. The CDR3 totals 17 residues. This CDR3 reads CSVGGGGGRDSATKQYF. The CDR3, as DNA: TGCAGCGTTGGGGGTGGGGGGGGCAGAGACAGTGCTACGAAGCAGTACTTC.

The rearrangement joins TRBV19 to TRBJ2-7; 9 bases align to TRBD1. The V gene's germline CDR1 is LNHDA and CDR2 SQIVND (reference sequence). CDR3 length: 14 residues. With 3 bases clipped from V and 7 bases from J, the junction kept 7 bases outside the gene matches. CDR3 coding DNA: TGTGCCAGTAGTATGACAGGGGGGACAGGAGAGCAGTACTTC. Residues: CASSMTGGTGEQYF.

This clone was seen a few times. The chain has TRBV7-9 and TRBJ2-2; a weak D match, TRBD2 (5 bases). V gave up 1 base and J gave up 4 bases, with 10 bases separating them. The CDR3 has 15 amino acids. Looked up from germline, CDR1 is SEHNR and CDR2 is FQNEAQ (reference sequence). As DNA, the CDR3 is TGTGCCAGCAGCTTAGGGGGAGAAGGCACCGGGGAGCTGTTTTTT. Encoded protein: CASSLGGEGTGELFF.

The gene calls are TRBV19 and TRBJ2-1; TRBD1 is a possible D gene (6 bases). The CDR3 has 16 residues. Germline V lookup: CDR1 LNHDA, CDR2 SQIVND (reference sequence). Trimming removed 1 base at V and 6 bases at J, with 16 bases between. DNA of the CDR3: TGTGCCAGTAGTATAGTTCCCGGACAGTTGGGCAATGAGCAGTTCTTC. It codes for CASSIVPGQLGNEQFF.

This clone turned up a few times. This chain uses TRBV6-1 with TRBJ1-2, with D maybe TRBD1 (5 bases). Trimming removed 0 bases from V and 0 bases from J, with 11 bases in between. The CDR3 covers 16 residues. Germline V lookup: CDR1 MNHNS, CDR2 SASEGT. DNA for the CDR3: TGTGCCAGCAGTGAAGCGGTGACAGCAGCTAACTATGGCTACACCTTC. Residues: CASSEAVTAANYGYTF.

J is TRBJ1-1 and V is TRBV7-8, with TRBD1 matching over 10 bases. Germline CDR1 reads SGHVS; CDR2 reads FQNEAQ. The ends lost 5 bases at V and 4 bases at J; junction bases unmatched: 10. The CDR3 has 16 amino acids. CDR3 in amino acids: CASSATPGQGSTEAFF. The DNA for the CDR3 is TGTGCCAGCAGCGCCACACCGGGACAGGGGAGCACTGAAGCTTTCTTT.

This clone was found a few times. The rearrangement links TRBV18 to TRBJ1-4; D is unresolved. Germline CDR1 is KGHSH and CDR2 is LQKENI. V was cut by 2 bases and J by 2 bases, with 6 bases left in between. This CDR3 has 14 residues. CDR3 region: CASSPERTNEKLFF. The DNA of the CDR3 is TGTGCCAGCTCACCAGAGAGGACTAATGAAAAACTGTTTTTT.

The chain joins TRBV19 to TRBJ2-7; 7 bases align to TRBD1. Trimming cost V 4 bases and J 2 bases; bases outside gene matches: 5. The CDR3 contains 14 residues. Germline assignment: CDR1 LNHDA and CDR2 SQIVND (reference sequence). The CDR3, as DNA: TGTGCCAGTAGTACCCCGGGACAGACCTACGAGCAGTACTTC. Protein: CASSTPGQTYEQYF.

This chain uses TRBV28 with TRBJ1-4, with D maybe TRBD1 (5 bases). This CDR3 has 14 residues. Germline CDR1 is MDHEN and CDR2 is SYDVKM. Trimming took 5 bases from V and 5 from J, leaving 12 bases between them. DNA for the CDR3: TGTGCCAGCAGTATTGGGGGGGTCAATGAAAAACTGTTTTTT. Translation gives CASSIGGVNEKLFF.

CDR3 in DNA: TGTGCCAGTAGTCTTACAGGGGGCTACGAGCAGTACTTC. As protein: CASSLTGGYEQYF. The genes are TRBV19 and TRBJ2-7; TRBD1 aligns across 8 bases. This CDR3 spans 13 amino acids. Trimming took 5 bases from V and 3 from J; bases not matched to a gene: 3. Per germline, CDR1 LNHDA and CDR2 SQIVND (reference sequence).